This entry features one T cell receptor beta chain sequence. The antigen is unknown. Trimming shortened V by 5 bases and J by 8 bases, and 9 bases separated the two germline ends. Germline V CDR1 and CDR2: SQVTM, ANQGSEA. The CDR3 length is 10 residues. TCR beta CDR3 region amplification was performed from RNA transcripts. Carried out on the TCR CDR3, a first-round RT-PCR used the HTBI primer set. TCRdb re-called the multiplex PCR reads with MiXCR, one entry per CDR3 protein. Counted here are hundreds of thousands of distinct CDR3 sequences, about 15% occurring once; the ten biggest clones make up 17%. The sample comes from a study of T cells in Graves' hyperthyroidism and ophthalmopathy. Whole-study findings and limits: Researchers found most expanded thyroid clonotypes above 0.001 in blood as well.

Material: blood. The sequence came from a woman aged 18-29 years with Graves' ophthalmopathy. This rearrangement joins TRBV29-1 to TRBJ1-1; no firm D call. The CDR3 DNA is TGCAGCGTTCTCATAGGGGAAGCTTTCTTT. This gives the protein CSVLIGEAFF.